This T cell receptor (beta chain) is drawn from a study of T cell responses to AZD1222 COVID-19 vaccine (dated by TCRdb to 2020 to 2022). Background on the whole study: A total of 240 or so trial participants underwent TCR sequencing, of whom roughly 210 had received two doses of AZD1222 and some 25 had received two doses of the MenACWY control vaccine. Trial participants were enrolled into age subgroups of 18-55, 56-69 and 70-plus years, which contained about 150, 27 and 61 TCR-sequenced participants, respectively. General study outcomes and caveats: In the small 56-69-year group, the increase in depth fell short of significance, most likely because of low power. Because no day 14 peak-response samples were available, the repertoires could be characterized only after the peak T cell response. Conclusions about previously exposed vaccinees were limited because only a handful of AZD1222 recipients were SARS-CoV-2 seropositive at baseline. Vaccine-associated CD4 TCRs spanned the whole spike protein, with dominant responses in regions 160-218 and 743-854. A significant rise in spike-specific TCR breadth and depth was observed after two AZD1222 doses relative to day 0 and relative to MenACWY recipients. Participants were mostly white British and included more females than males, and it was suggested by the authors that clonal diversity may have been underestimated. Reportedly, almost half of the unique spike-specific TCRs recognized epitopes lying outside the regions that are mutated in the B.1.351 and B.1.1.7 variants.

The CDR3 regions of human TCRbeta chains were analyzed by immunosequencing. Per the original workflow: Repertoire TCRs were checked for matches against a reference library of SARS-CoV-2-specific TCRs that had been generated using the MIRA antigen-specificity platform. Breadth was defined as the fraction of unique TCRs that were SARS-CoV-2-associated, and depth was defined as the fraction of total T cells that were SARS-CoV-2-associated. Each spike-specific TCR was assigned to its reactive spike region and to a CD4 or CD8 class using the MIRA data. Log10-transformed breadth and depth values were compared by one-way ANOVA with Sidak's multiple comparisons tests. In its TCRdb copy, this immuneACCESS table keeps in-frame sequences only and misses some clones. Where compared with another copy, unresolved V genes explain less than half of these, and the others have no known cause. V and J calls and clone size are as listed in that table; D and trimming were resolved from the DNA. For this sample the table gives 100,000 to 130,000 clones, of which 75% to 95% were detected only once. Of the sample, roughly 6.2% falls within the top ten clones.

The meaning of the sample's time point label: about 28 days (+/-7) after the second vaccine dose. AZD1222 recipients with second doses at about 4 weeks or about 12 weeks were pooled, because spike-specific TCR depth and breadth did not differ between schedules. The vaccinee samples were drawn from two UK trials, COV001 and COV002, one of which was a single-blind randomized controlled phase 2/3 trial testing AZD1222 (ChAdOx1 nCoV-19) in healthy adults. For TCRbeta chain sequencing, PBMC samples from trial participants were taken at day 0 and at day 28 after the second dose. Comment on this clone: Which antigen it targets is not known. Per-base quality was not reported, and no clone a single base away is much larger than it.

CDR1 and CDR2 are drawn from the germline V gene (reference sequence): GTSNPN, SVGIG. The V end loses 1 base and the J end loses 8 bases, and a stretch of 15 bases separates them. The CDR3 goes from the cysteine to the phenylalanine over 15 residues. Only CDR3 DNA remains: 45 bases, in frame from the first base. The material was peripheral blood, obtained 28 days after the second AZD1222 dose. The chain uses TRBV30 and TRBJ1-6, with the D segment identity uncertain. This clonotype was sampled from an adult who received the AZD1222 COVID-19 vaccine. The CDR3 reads CAWSAWQPDYSPLHF. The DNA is TGTGCCTGGAGTGCGTGGCAGCCAGACTATTCACCCCTCCACTTT.